This T cell receptor (beta chain) emerged from a study of T cells in Graves' hyperthyroidism and ophthalmopathy. Exclusion of patients followed from uncontrolled infection, other autoimmune disease, pregnancy or lactation. On the basis of clinical symptoms, serum thyroxine and TRAb, thyroid ultrasound and orbital computed tomography, diagnoses were made. The authors obtained PBMCs from more than 8 ml of fresh peripheral blood. The TCR beta CDR3 regions underwent amplification using RNA transcripts as the source. First-round RT-PCR of the TCR CDR3 relied on the HTBI primer set. TCRdb redid the calling of the multiplex PCR reads with MiXCR, one entry per CDR3 protein. In the table there are 550,000 to 850,000 distinct CDR3 sequences, 15% to 20% of which are singletons. This clonotype was seen a handful of times. The CDR3 covers 11 residues. Germline assignment: CDR1 MNHNS and CDR2 SASEGT. V lost 10 bases, J lost 1 base, and 7 bases lay in between.

Sequenced input: blood. The chain couples TRBV6-1 to TRBJ1-1; D uncertain. This clonotype originated in a woman in her 50s with Graves' hyperthyroidism that later progressed to Graves' ophthalmopathy. DNA of the CDR3: TGTGCCACCACAGAGAACACTGAAGCTTTCTTT. Translation: CATTENTEAFF.